This T cell receptor (beta chain) originates from a study of T cells after posttransplantation cyclophosphamide. As for this clone: Its antigen is undetermined.

Germline V lookup: CDR1 SGDLS, CDR2 YYNGEE. The CDR3 has 16 residues. J was trimmed by 4 bases and V by 3 bases; bases with no gene match: 8. Some clones are missing from TCRdb's copy, which holds only in-frame ones; the method was immunoSEQ multiplex PCR. Counted here are approximately 21,000 clones, approximately 83% occurring once; the ten biggest clones make up approximately 2%. Findings and limits, study-wide: Donor-recipient repertoire similarity was low at 1-2 months, rising over year one. Tissue-infiltrating T cells from skin or gut overlapped little with blood T cells.

Controls had myeloablative marrow grafts with methotrexate and calcineurin inhibitor, sampled at 1 year. This TCR was sampled from a female patient between 25 and 45 years old who received an allogeneic stem cell transplant from an unrelated donor, was CMV-positive, and had acute and chronic GVHD. The T cells may come from the graft donor. This rearrangement joins TRBV9 to TRBJ2-1; 9 nucleotides line up with TRBD2. The material was PBMCs, obtained 362 days after allogeneic stem cell transplant with calcineurin inhibitor and methotrexate. CDR3 nucleotides: TGTGCCAGCAGCGCCCTGGGGCGGGGGGGATACAATGAGCAGTTCTTC. It yields the protein CASSALGRGGYNEQFF.